These 14 T cell receptor beta chains were sequenced from one sample in a study of lung T cells in sarcoidosis with Löfgren's syndrome. TCRdb itself ran the reads through MiXCR, one entry per CDR3 protein. The sample has 3,000 to 3,500 distinct CDR3 sequences, 17% seen once. Sequencing input: CD4+ T cells from bronchoalveolar lavage. These receptors all come from a human donor with sarcoidosis (Löfgren's syndrome or another form), or a control subject (not recorded which).

In its sample, this clonotype ranks as medium-sized. The chain links TRBV7-2 to TRBJ2-7, with a possible D match to TRBD1 (5 bases). In germline, CDR1 is SGHTA, CDR2 FQGNSA. CDR3 length: 13 amino acids. Trimming pared 1 base from V and 4 bases from J, leaving 8 bases between. The CDR3 DNA is TGTGCCAGCAGCTTAGAGGGGCCGTACGAGCAGTACGTC. It encodes CASSLEGPYEQYV.

Comment on this clonotype: A much larger clone lies a single base off, so this may be a read error. Written as DNA, the CDR3 is TGCGCCAGCAGCCGGGATAACTATGGCCACACCTTC. Translation: CASSRDNYGHTF. The J gene is TRBJ1-2, the V gene TRBV5-1; D is unclear. The germline V gene has CDR1 SGHRS and CDR2 YFSETQ. The CDR3 runs 12 residues.

To note about this clonotype: This may be a read error: a much more frequent sequence differs by one nucleotide. The chain joins TRBV6-2 or TRBV6-3 to TRBJ2-3, with no clear D. CDR3 length: 11 amino acids. CDR1 is MNHEY, CDR2 SVGEGT, per germline. CDR3 sequence (DNA): TGTGCCACCGACTTCACAGATATGCAGTATTTT. As protein: CATDFTDMQYF.

This clonotype is termed medium-sized. This rearrangement joins TRBV7-6 to TRBJ1-5, with D tentatively TRBD1 (5 bases). CDR1 and CDR2 from the germline V gene are SGHVS and FNYEAQ. Trimming shortened V by 2 bases and J by 4 bases, and 18 bases separated the two germline ends. The CDR3 consists of 17 residues. In DNA, the CDR3 is TGTGCCAGCAGCTTAAGTGTTACCCGGGGGGGGAATCAGCCCCAGCATTTT. Protein product: CASSLSVTRGGNQPQHF.

This clonotype is large by share. The genes are TRBV2 and TRBJ1-2; 7 bases line up with TRBD1. Trimming cost V 4 bases and J 1 base; bases outside gene matches: 3. Germline lookup yields CDR1 SNHLY and CDR2 FYNNEI. This CDR3 spans 14 amino acids. The CDR3 here is CASSGDSGNYGYTF. CDR3 sequence (DNA): TGTGCCAGCAGTGGGGACAGCGGTAACTATGGCTACACCTTC.

This clonotype is medium-sized within its sample. V usage is TRBV7-2 and J usage is TRBJ2-3; D unresolved. V lost 8 bases and J lost 2, with 8 bases in between. The CDR3 consists of 12 residues. The V gene's germline CDR1 is SGHTA and CDR2 FQGNSA. The CDR3 is CASRIFTDTQYF. The CDR3 bases are TGTGCCAGCCGCATTTTCACAGATACGCAGTATTTT.

This clonotype is categorized as large. This sequence joins TRBV20-1 and TRBJ2-5; 10 positions agree with TRBD2. The trim removed 3 bases at V and 4 bases at J, leaving 5 bases unmatched. Germline V gives CDR1 DFQATT, CDR2 SNEGSKA (reference sequence). CDR3 length equals 14 residues. CDR3 sequence reads: CSARASGSGETQYF. As DNA, the CDR3 is TGCAGTGCTAGGGCTAGCGGGAGTGGAGAGACCCAGTACTTC.

This clonotype is medium-sized by share. This rearrangement joins TRBV27 to TRBJ2-5, with D unresolved. Trimming shortened V by 6 bases and J by 5 bases, and 13 bases separated the two germline ends. Germline V gene data show CDR1 as MNHEY and CDR2 as SMNVEV (reference sequence). The length of the CDR3 is 13 residues. The CDR3 loop is CASRDPMRETQYF. The CDR3 DNA is TGTGCCAGCAGGGACCCGATGCGCGAGACCCAGTACTTC.

This clonotype was seen only a few times. V usage is TRBV7-2 and J usage is TRBJ2-7; weak D call: TRBD1 (6 bases). Trimming left V 2 bases short and J 6 bases short, with 11 bases between. Germline V CDR1 and CDR2: SGHTA, FQGNSA. This CDR3 is 13 amino acids long. As DNA, the CDR3 is TGTGCCAGCAGCTTAATCAGGGGCGGCGAGCAGTACGTC. The encoded protein is CASSLIRGGEQYV.

This clonotype qualifies as medium-sized (0.01 to 0.1%). J is TRBJ2-3 and V is TRBV24-1; 9 bases are a match to TRBD2. The germline V gene has CDR1 KGHDR and CDR2 SFDVKD. The CDR3 loop spans 20 amino acids. The ends lost 5 bases at V and 4 bases at J; junction bases unmatched: 21. This CDR3 is CATSGTEREAPIRYADTQYF. CDR3 nucleotide sequence: TGTGCCACCAGTGGGACGGAGCGGGAGGCTCCGATTCGTTACGCAGATACGCAGTATTTT.

Relative to its sample, this clonotype is large (0.1 to 1%). V is TRBV6-2 or TRBV6-3 and J is TRBJ2-5; no clear D. Trimming stripped 2 bases from V and 5 bases from J, with 3 bases between. Germline values: CDR1 MNHEY, CDR2 SVGEGT. The length of the CDR3 is 11 residues. The CDR3: CASSYGETQYF. As DNA, the CDR3 is TGTGCCAGCAGTTACGGGGAGACCCAGTACTTC.

By frequency in the sample, this clonotype is medium-sized. This chain joins TRBV6-2 or TRBV6-3 and TRBJ2-3, with a possible D match to TRBD2 (6 bases). The length of the CDR3 is 14 residues. The germline V and J ends were trimmed by 4 bases and 7 bases, with 15 bases remaining between them. In germline, CDR1 is MNHEY, CDR2 SVGEGT. CDR3 sequence reads: CASSSPLAAHTQYF. In nucleotides, the CDR3 is TGTGCCAGCAGTTCCCCCTTAGCGGCACATACGCAGTATTTT.

Judged by abundance, this clonotype is medium-sized (0.01 to 0.1%). J is TRBJ1-3 and V is TRBV12-3 or TRBV12-4; D uncertain. Trimming cost V 3 bases and J 3 bases, with 12 bases left between them. The length of the CDR3 is 15 residues. The CDR3 sequence is CASSFEKGGGNTIYF. The DNA for the CDR3 is TGTGCCAGCAGTTTTGAGAAGGGAGGTGGAAACACCATATATTTT.

This clonotype is deemed large. This rearrangement joins TRBV24-1 to TRBJ2-3, with 7 bases fitting TRBD2. The CDR3 contains 17 residues. Germline V gene lookup returns CDR1 KGHDR and CDR2 SFDVKD. Unmatched junction bases numbered 11, after V lost 0 bases and J lost 6 bases. The CDR3, as DNA: TGTGCCACCAGTGATTTGCAAGTGGGAGGGCCATCGGATACGCAGTATTTT. Encoded protein: CATSDLQVGGPSDTQYF.